The present entry profiles one TCR beta chain with its context. No cognate antigen has been identified for it. Per-base quality was not reported, and no clone a single base away is much larger than it. Cut back by 4 bases and 1 base, the V and J ends lie 11 bases apart. CDR1 and CDR2, looked up from the germline V gene, are SGHNT and YENEEA. The CDR3 runs 14 residues from the cysteine to the phenylalanine. Just the 42-base CDR3 DNA is kept, in frame starting at base 1. Library preparation used PCR. DNA from cultured CD4+ T cells was subjected to TCR sequencing with the Oncomine TCR Beta short-read assay at the Johns Hopkins FTIC core. Genomic DNA was extracted from the cultured CD4+ T cells with the QIAamp micro DNA kit. Oncomine TCR Beta libraries from cultured CD4+ T cells were pooled with unique dual indexes and sequenced on an Illumina iSeq 100. The published analysis was carried out like this. Non-productive sequences were filtered out, and CDR3s that did not start with C, did not end with F or W, or were shorter than 7 amino acids were discarded. Antigen-specific clonotypes were identified with the MANAFEST web application by comparing peptide-stimulated wells with reference and other culture wells. Positive clones required FDR below 0.05, an odds ratio above 5, and productive frequency above 0.1% in at least two of three replicate wells. Clonotypes that were significantly expanded in both SARS-CoV-2 spike wells and at least one common cold coronavirus spike condition were defined as cross-reactive. Similarity between CDR3 sequences was evaluated in R version 3.6.1 using Levenshtein distances (stringdist) and unrooted phylogenetic trees (ape). TCRdb reran the public reads through fastp at Q25 and MiXCR, keeping productive beta chains. Rows with one shared CDR3 protein collapse into an entry with the most common genes and DNA. TCRdb's processing, not the study's, gives the V and J calls here. For this sample the table gives approximately 20,000 distinct CDR3 sequences, of which about four fifths were detected only once. The ten biggest clones cover 17% of the sample.

This sample is part of a study of vaccination and CD4 T cells after COVID-19 (dated by TCRdb to 2022 to 2024). Broadly, across the study: Six males and four females were included in the convalescent cohort, with two Hispanic individuals, seven Caucasians, two Asians and one multiracial person represented. Post-vaccine blood samples were obtained a median of approximately 70 days after the second vaccine dose, with a range of roughly 14 to 241 days. The cultures were stimulated with overlapping spike peptide pools from SARS-CoV-2 and from the common cold coronaviruses HCoV-NL63, HCoV-OC43 and HCoV-229E. Post-COVID blood samples from convalescent patients were collected a median of roughly 100 days after diagnosis, with a range of 35 to 161 days. Each participant got two doses of either the Pfizer-BioNTech BNT162b2 vaccine (n=8) or the Moderna mRNA-1273 vaccine (n=2). In control cultures, a CEFX viral epitope pool was used as positive control, an HIV-1 Nef peptide pool was used as negative control, or no peptide was added. The spike-specific CD4+ TCR repertoire was compared before and after mRNA vaccination in approximately ten COVID-19 convalescent patients and a handful of infection-naive healthy vaccine recipients.

Paper-wide results and their limitations: In convalescent patients, a median about 86% of post-vaccine SARS-CoV-2-reactive clones were detected only after vaccination, and vaccine-specific priming was suggested by this finding. Of the vaccine-specific clones found in convalescent patients, nearly all (304 of 307) were mono-reactive for SARS-CoV-2 spike instead of being cross-reactive with common cold coronaviruses. An increase in the median number of SARS-CoV-2-reactive clonotypes from 20 to 25 after infection to roughly 36 after vaccination was observed, but the change was not found to be significant. The number of convalescent patients in the study was relatively small, and the study did not examine early timepoints following natural infection.

The sample's treatment or condition label, decoded: roughly 10-day PBMC culture with coronavirus spike peptide pools or control peptides (ViraFEST assay). To expand antigen-specific T cells with peptide pools and then pick out the expanded clonotypes through TCR sequencing, the study relied on the ViraFEST assay. The absence of prior SARS-CoV-2 infection in healthy vaccine recipients was confirmed by negative nucleocapsid antibody tests before and after vaccination. Each well held around 2.1 million PBMCs cultured with around 10 ug/ml peptide pools in IMDM containing around 5% human AB serum and approximately 10 IU/ml IL-2. On days 3 and 7, half of the culture medium was replaced with fresh IL-2-containing medium. After 9 to 10 days of culture, CD4+ T cells were isolated by negative selection using the EasySep CD4+ T cell isolation kit. Ficoll-Paque Plus gradient centrifugation was used to isolate PBMCs from whole blood, and the isolated PBMCs were then either used fresh or cryopreserved at -140C. Triplicate wells were generally used for each culture condition.

The chain links TRBV11-3 with TRBJ2-7, and possibly TRBD1, on 6 matching bases. This material consisted of CD4+ T cells from blood, cultured in vitro, taken after SARS-CoV-2 vaccination. The source of this sequence is a human donor who received a COVID-19 vaccine. Here is the DNA: TGTGCCAGCAGCTCCACCAGGGGATCCTACGAGCAGTACTTC. It is translated as CASSSTRGSYEQYF.